A single sample gave rise to the 12 T cell receptor beta chains below, sequenced in a study of blood T cell repertoires in COVID-19. The data were produced by immunoSEQ multiplex PCR, yet TCRdb's version contains in-frame clones alone and is incomplete. The table shows 200,000 to 300,000 clones, with around 80% occurring only once. The sample was peripheral blood. All receptors derive from a man in his 60s with acute or convalescent COVID-19.

The rearrangement uses TRBV2 and TRBJ1-2, with D unresolved. CDR1 SNHLY and CDR2 FYNNEI come from the germline V gene. With 5 bases removed from V and 2 bases from J, the gap between germline ends came to 18 bases. The CDR3 consists of 16 residues. CDR3 in DNA: TGTGCCAGCAGTAGGGAGGCGAGGGCGACCAACTATGGCTACACCTTC. Translated, it gives CASSREARATNYGYTF. The complete variable domain, with remaining parts taken from reference TRBV2 and TRBJ1-2, reads EPEVTQTPSHQVTQMGQEVILRCVPISNHLYFYWYRQILGQKVEFLVSFYNNEISEKSEIFDDQFSVERPDGSNFTLKIRSTKLEDSAMYFCASSREARATNYGYTFGSGTRLTVV.

The rearrangement joins TRBV5-1 to TRBJ2-1; the D is unclear. The germline V and J ends were trimmed by 1 base and 3 bases, with 11 bases remaining between them. Germline-derived CDR1 and CDR2 are SGHRS and YFSETQ. The CDR3 is made up of 15 amino acids. This CDR3 reads CASSLTVLDYNEQFF. The DNA for the CDR3 is TGCGCCAGCAGCTTGACGGTTTTAGACTACAATGAGCAGTTCTTC.

This clone was found once. The chain recombines TRBV7-8 with TRBJ2-1, with D perhaps matching TRBD2 (6 bases). Trimming pared 5 bases from V and 0 bases from J, leaving 14 bases between. Germline CDR1 SGHVS, CDR2 FQNEAQ. The CDR3 length is 16 residues. CDR3 sequence reads: CASSPLATSSYNEQFF. For the CDR3, the DNA is TGTGCCAGCAGCCCCCTAGCGACCAGCTCCTACAATGAGCAGTTCTTC. Combining the CDR3 with reference TRBV7-8 and TRBJ2-1 gives the whole variable domain GAGVSQSPRYKVAKRGQDVALRCDPISGHVSLFWYQQALGQGPEFLTYFQNEAQLDKSGLPSDRFFAERPEGSVSTLKIQRTQQEDSAVYLCASSPLATSSYNEQFFGPGTRLTVL.

This clone was counted a few times. The V gene is TRBV13, the J gene TRBJ2-7; TRBD2 matches 13 bases. The CDR3 length is 15 residues. CDR1 and CDR2 (germline): PRHDT, FYEKMQ (reference sequence). J lost 4 bases, V lost 5 bases, and 5 bases had no gene match. As DNA, the CDR3 is TGTGCCAGCAGCCCCGGACTAGCGGGAGCATACGAGCAGTACTTC. Protein product: CASSPGLAGAYEQYF.

The genes are TRBV25-1 and TRBJ2-5, with D perhaps TRBD2 (6 bases). Germline V gives CDR1 MGHDK, CDR2 SYGVNS. This CDR3 has 14 residues. The ends were cut back, 8 bases at V and 1 base at J, with 14 bases in the middle. The CDR3 region is CASVSGLLQETQYF. CDR3 DNA sequence: TGTGCCAGCGTGTCGGGACTCCTCCAAGAGACCCAGTACTTC.

This rearrangement joins TRBV13 to TRBJ1-1, with 8 positions matching TRBD1. After removal of 8 bases from V and 7 bases from J, the junction contained 12 bases not matched to a gene. Germline values: CDR1 PRHDT, CDR2 FYEKMQ (reference sequence). The CDR3 totals 14 residues. CDR3 protein: CASRKGQGESEAFF. CDR3 bases: TGTGCCAGCCGGAAAGGACAGGGAGAGAGTGAAGCTTTCTTT.

This clone was observed many times. The chain employs TRBV27 and TRBJ1-1, with D unresolved. Deletions cut 1 base from V and 5 bases from J, with 11 bases between. Per the germline V gene, CDR1 is MNHEY and CDR2 is SMNVEV (reference sequence). The CDR3 length is 14 residues. DNA for the CDR3: TGTGCCAGCAGTTTATACGGGGTTGGGACTGAAGCTTTCTTT. Protein: CASSLYGVGTEAFF.

This sequence joins TRBV10-3 and TRBJ1-1; D might be TRBD1 (6 bases). Trimming stripped 10 bases from V and 1 base from J, with 19 bases between. This CDR3 comprises 15 residues. Germline V gives CDR1 ENHRY, CDR2 SYGVKD. The CDR3 loop reads CATTPQQGWNTEAFF. CDR3 nucleotide sequence: TGTGCCACCACGCCCCAACAGGGCTGGAACACTGAAGCTTTCTTT.

V gene TRBV6-5 combines with J gene TRBJ1-1; TRBD1 matches at 9 bases. Trimming cost V 7 bases and J 0 bases; bases outside gene matches: 6. CDR3 length equals 15 residues. The germline V gene encodes CDR1 MNHEY and CDR2 SVGAGI. CDR3 loop: CASIRTGAMNTEAFF. The CDR3 nucleotides are TGTGCCAGCATCCGGACAGGGGCTATGAACACTGAAGCTTTCTTT.

The chain carries TRBV4-1 and TRBJ2-7; no reliable D call. CDR1 is MGHRA, CDR2 YSYEKL, per germline. V was shortened by 10 bases and J by 4 bases, with 14 bases between the two germline ends. The CDR3 totals 12 residues. The CDR3 reads CAIEDPGYEQYF. CDR3 sequence (DNA): TGCGCCATCGAAGATCCGGGTTACGAGCAGTACTTC.

The V and J genes are TRBV7-9 and TRBJ1-4; unclear D gene. From germline, CDR1 is SEHNR and CDR2 FQNEAQ (reference sequence). The CDR3 is made up of 14 amino acids. Trimming left V 4 bases short and J 6 bases short, with 12 bases between. CDR3: CASSSGQAYEKLFF. The CDR3 DNA reads as TGTGCCAGCAGCTCTGGGCAGGCTTATGAAAAACTGTTTTTT.

This clone turned up a few times. The chain carries TRBV9 and TRBJ2-3, with TRBD2 matching 14 bases. CDR3 length: 18 amino acids. The germline V gene encodes CDR1 SGDLS and CDR2 YYNGEE. J gave up 2 bases and V 4 bases, and 9 bases lay outside the gene matches. CDR3 sequence: CASSPGTSGRGITDTQYF. CDR3 DNA: TGTGCCAGCAGCCCCGGGACTAGCGGGAGAGGAATCACAGATACGCAGTATTTT.